These 27 T cell receptor beta chains were all obtained from the same sample, sequenced in a study of T cell responses to AZD1222 COVID-19 vaccine. Libraries were prepared by immunoSEQ multiplex PCR; TCRdb keeps only in-frame clonotypes and omits some of them. Seen here are about 160,000 clones, 90% to 95% observed once, and the top ten hold 4% to 5.5%. The specimen comprised peripheral blood, sampled 28 days after the second AZD1222 dose. These receptor sequences come from an adult who received the AZD1222 COVID-19 vaccine.

The chain employs TRBV6-5 and TRBJ2-2, with D tentatively TRBD2 (5 bases). In germline, CDR1 is MNHEY, CDR2 SVGAGI. Trimming cost V 7 bases and J 2 bases, with 8 bases left between them. The CDR3 has 13 residues. The CDR3 reads CASMSGNTGELFF. The CDR3 DNA reads as TGTGCCAGCATGAGCGGAAACACCGGGGAGCTGTTTTTT.

V usage is TRBV3-1 (or the pseudogene TRBV3-2) and J usage is TRBJ2-7; possible D gene TRBD2, 6 bases. The CDR3 sequence is 14 residues long. Germline CDR1 reads LGHDT; CDR2 reads YNNKEL (reference sequence). Trimming cost V 3 bases and J 2 bases, with 11 bases left between them. The CDR3: CASSQSGSPYEQYF. The CDR3 nucleotides read TGTGCCAGCAGCCAGAGCGGGTCCCCCTACGAGCAGTACTTC.

The gene calls are TRBV7-9 and TRBJ2-7, with 8 bases lining up with TRBD1. This CDR3 spans 14 amino acids. Germline trimming cut 1 base from V and 5 bases from J; bases unmatched to any gene: 4. The germline V gene has CDR1 SEHNR and CDR2 FQNEAQ (reference sequence). The CDR3 region is CASSLEQGVHEQYF. The CDR3 nucleotides read TGTGCCAGCAGCTTAGAACAGGGGGTCCACGAGCAGTACTTC.

This clone was observed a single time. The chain carries TRBV27 and TRBJ2-7; unclear D gene. In germline, CDR1 is MNHEY, CDR2 SMNVEV (reference sequence). CDR3 length: 16 amino acids. V gave up 4 bases and J gave up 4 bases, with 20 bases separating them. This CDR3 is CASSYSNKPPSYEQYF. The CDR3 nucleotides read TGTGCCAGCAGTTACTCTAACAAACCCCCATCTTACGAGCAGTACTTC.

The chain combines TRBV6-5 with TRBJ2-7; 7 bases line up with TRBD1. The ends lost 2 bases at V and 4 bases at J; junction bases unmatched: 8. The CDR3 has 15 amino acids. Germline V CDR1 and CDR2: MNHEY, SVGAGI. The CDR3 DNA reads as TGTGCCAGCAGTTACGAAGCCAGGGGGATGTACGAGCAGTACTTC. Protein product: CASSYEARGMYEQYF.

The J gene is TRBJ2-3, the V gene TRBV10-1, with 9 positions matching TRBD1. Germline V lookup: CDR1 WNHNN, CDR2 SYGVQD (reference sequence). The CDR3 is 15 residues long. Germline trimming cut 6 bases from V and 2 bases from J; bases unmatched to any gene: 6. CDR3 sequence: CASSSDRGSTDTQYF. For the CDR3, the DNA is TGCGCCAGCAGCTCGGACAGGGGATCCACAGATACGCAGTATTTT.

The chain recombines TRBV27 with TRBJ2-1; perhaps TRBD2 as D (6 bases). Germline V gene sequence: CDR1 MNHEY, CDR2 SMNVEV (reference sequence). Trimming removed 8 bases from V and 7 bases from J, with 15 bases in between. The CDR3 is made up of 13 amino acids. CDR3 sequence (DNA): TGTGCCAGCTGTAGCGGACTGACGAATGAGCAGTTCTTC. This codes for CASCSGLTNEQFF.

The rearrangement joins TRBV7-9 to TRBJ2-7; D might be TRBD2 (7 bases). This CDR3 region has 14 residues. V was clipped by 5 bases and J by 3 bases, with 14 bases between them. The germline V gene has CDR1 SEHNR and CDR2 FQNEAQ (reference sequence). The DNA of the CDR3 is TGTGCCAGCAGCCCTCGGGGGGCCCACTACGAGCAGTACTTC. Translating gives CASSPRGAHYEQYF.

This clone showed up just once. The chain combines TRBV10-3 with TRBJ2-1; 7 bases line up with TRBD1. The CDR3 sequence is 15 residues long. Germline-derived CDR1 and CDR2 are ENHRY and SYGVKD. The trim removed 5 bases at V and 3 bases at J, leaving 7 bases unmatched. The CDR3 here is CAISSGQTDYNEQFF. CDR3 DNA sequence: TGTGCCATCAGTTCGGGACAGACCGACTACAATGAGCAGTTCTTC.

This clone was observed a handful of times. The chain is built from TRBV7-2 and TRBJ1-2; no definite D call. The CDR3 is 14 residues long. Trimming left V 0 bases short and J 0 bases short, with 5 bases between. Germline CDR1 SGHTA, CDR2 FQGNSA. DNA of the CDR3: TGTGCCAGCAGCTTAGCAGCGGCTAACTATGGCTACACCTTC. Translation gives CASSLAAANYGYTF. Filled out from reference TRBV7-2 and TRBJ1-2, the complete variable domain reads GAGVSQSPSNKVTEKGKDVELRCDPISGHTALYWYRQSLGQGLEFLIYFQGNSAPDKSGLPSDRFSAERTGGSVSTLTIQRTQQEDSAVYLCASSLAAANYGYTFGSGTRLTVV.

In this sample, this clone turned up once. The CDR3 region has the DNA TGTGCCAGCAGAGGGGCGGGAGGGCAGTCGAATGAGCAGTTCTTC. This gives the protein CASRGAGGQSNEQFF. The chain has TRBV27 and TRBJ2-1, with 9 bases identical to TRBD2. Trimming at V came to 6 bases and at J to 7 bases, leaving 10 bases not matched to a gene. This CDR3 region has 15 residues. The germline CDR1 and CDR2 sequences are MNHEY and SMNVEV (reference sequence).

V and J are TRBV30 and TRBJ2-7; 14 positions agree with TRBD2. CDR3 length: 13 amino acids. V was pared by 5 bases and J by 4 bases, with 1 base of the junction left unmatched. Looked up from germline, CDR1 is GTSNPN and CDR2 is SVGIG (reference sequence). CDR3 DNA: TGTGCCTGGGGGACTAGCGGGAGTTACGAGCAGTACTTC. Amino acid sequence: CAWGTSGSYEQYF. The entire variable domain, with the rest obtained from reference TRBV30 and TRBJ2-7, is as follows: SQTIHQWPATLVQPVGSPLSLECTVEGTSNPNLYWYRQAAGRGLQLLFYSVGIGQISSEVPQNLSASRPQDRQFILSSKKLLLSDSGFYLCAWGTSGSYEQYFGPGTRLTVT.

The chain couples TRBV28 to TRBJ2-1; possible D gene TRBD2, 7 bases. CDR3 length equals 15 residues. V lost 8 bases and J 1 base, leaving 15 bases between the germline ends. Germline values: CDR1 MDHEN, CDR2 SYDVKM. CDR3 in DNA: TGTGCCAGCCTCCTGGGGGGGCCTTCCTACAATGAGCAGTTCTTC. The encoded protein is CASLLGGPSYNEQFF. The full variable domain, with the rest looked up from reference TRBV28 and TRBJ2-1, is DVKVTQSSRYLVKRTGEKVFLECVQDMDHENMFWYRQDPGLGLRLIYFSYDVKMKEKGDIPEGYSVSREKKERFSLILESASTNQTSMYLCASLLGGPSYNEQFFGPGTRLTVL.

The chain recombines TRBV7-3 with TRBJ2-7; D remains unclear. CDR3 size: 14 residues. Trimming left V 3 bases short and J 6 bases short, with 15 bases between. Per the germline V gene, CDR1 is SGHTA and CDR2 is FQGTGA. In DNA, the CDR3 is TGTGCCAGCAGCTTGTTAGGCGGTTCAGGCGAGCAGTACTTC. Protein: CASSLLGGSGEQYF.

V usage is TRBV27 and J usage is TRBJ1-2; 7 positions agree with TRBD1. From germline, CDR1 is MNHEY and CDR2 SMNVEV (reference sequence). The length of the CDR3 is 16 residues. V lost 4 bases and J lost 0; bases outside the gene matches: 8. In DNA form, the CDR3 reads TGTGCCAGCAGTTCCCTAACAGGGGAGGCTAACTATGGCTACACCTTC. Its translation: CASSSLTGEANYGYTF.

The chain joins TRBV15 to TRBJ2-5; tentative D call: TRBD1 (5 bases). Germline lookup yields CDR1 LNHNV and CDR2 YYDKDF (reference sequence). The V gene lost 0 bases and the J gene lost 1 base, with 9 bases spanning the gap. The CDR3 has 15 amino acids. The DNA of the CDR3 is TGTGCCACCAGCAGAGACCGACAGCTCCAAGAGACCCAGTACTTC. It is translated as CATSRDRQLQETQYF.

The V and J genes are TRBV18 and TRBJ1-2; 9 bases align to TRBD1. Trimming took 5 bases from V and 0 from J; bases not matched to a gene: 7. The CDR3 has 16 residues. CDR1 is KGHSH and CDR2 is LQKENI in the germline V gene. In DNA, the CDR3 is TGTGCCAGCTCATCGCAGACAGGGGGGGCTAACTATGGCTACACCTTC. Protein: CASSSQTGGANYGYTF.

CDR3 region: CASSIMSGSTEAFF. The CDR3 DNA is TGTGCCAGCAGCATAATGTCGGGGAGCACTGAAGCTTTCTTT. The rearrangement joins TRBV9 to TRBJ1-1; D not resolved. The ends were cut back, 4 bases at V and 4 bases at J, with 14 bases in the middle. The CDR3 is 14 amino acids. The germline V gene encodes CDR1 SGDLS and CDR2 YYNGEE.

CDR3 coding DNA: TGTGCCAGCAGCTTTCAGAGGGTTGCCCAACAGTTCTTC. Its translation is CASSFQRVAQQFF. The chain couples TRBV7-2 to TRBJ2-1; D might be TRBD2 (5 bases). CDR3 length: 13 amino acids. V shed 3 bases and J shed 13 bases, with 16 bases lying between them. Germline V lookup: CDR1 SGHTA, CDR2 FQGNSA.

The chain links TRBV28 to TRBJ2-5; 7 bases fit TRBD2. The germline gives CDR1 MDHEN, CDR2 SYDVKM. Losses at the gene ends were 10 bases for V and 5 bases for J; bases not matched to a gene: 13. CDR3 length equals 14 residues. The CDR3 DNA reads TGTGCCACCCGGTCGGGGGAGGGTGTGGAGACCCAGTACTTC. This codes for CATRSGEGVETQYF.

V usage is TRBV18 and J usage is TRBJ2-1; 10 nucleotides agree with TRBD2. There are 15 residues in the CDR3. Germline CDR1 reads KGHSH; CDR2 reads LQKENI. V lost 4 bases to trimming and J lost 5 bases; unmatched junction nucleotides: 5. CDR3 loop: CASSRTSGINNEQFF. DNA for the CDR3: TGTGCCAGCTCACGTACTAGCGGGATCAACAATGAGCAGTTCTTC. Full variable domain (missing parts from reference TRBV18 and TRBJ2-1): NAGVMQNPRHLVRRRGQEARLRCSPMKGHSHVYWYRQLPEEGLKFMVYLQKENIIDESGMPKERFSAEFPKEGPSILRIQQVVRGDSAAYFCASSRTSGINNEQFFGPGTRLTVL.

The rearrangement links TRBV19 to TRBJ2-7; tentatively, D is TRBD2 (6 bases). Trimming took 0 bases from V and 1 from J, leaving 16 bases between them. This CDR3 has 17 amino acids. Germline-derived CDR1 and CDR2 are LNHDA and SQIVND (reference sequence). The CDR3 DNA follows: TGTGCCAGTAGTATAGATAGCGGCAGGGCGACGTCCTACGAGCAGTACTTC. It codes for CASSIDSGRATSYEQYF. The full variable domain, in which reference TRBV19 and TRBJ2-7 provide the parts outside the CDR3, is DGGITQSPKYLFRKEGQNVTLSCEQNLNHDAMYWYRQDPGQGLRLIYYSQIVNDFQKGDIAEGYSVSREKKESFPLTVTSAQKNPTAFYLCASSIDSGRATSYEQYFGPGTRLTVT.

The chain joins TRBV27 to TRBJ2-5; no firm D call. CDR1 and CDR2 (germline): MNHEY, SMNVEV (reference sequence). CDR3 length: 16 amino acids. V shed 6 bases and J shed 2 bases, with 19 bases lying between them. CDR3: CASSPIGVKRQETQYF. The CDR3 DNA sequence: TGTGCCAGCAGCCCCATAGGAGTGAAACGACAAGAGACCCAGTACTTC.

This clone was counted between two and nine times. The chain links TRBV19 to TRBJ1-1; 7 bases match TRBD1. CDR1 and CDR2 (germline): LNHDA, SQIVND (reference sequence). J lost 0 bases, V lost 6 bases, and 7 bases had no gene match. This CDR3 comprises 15 residues. The CDR3 protein is CASRRQGGLNTEAFF. The CDR3 DNA is TGTGCCAGTAGGCGACAGGGAGGCCTGAACACTGAAGCTTTCTTT.

The CDR3 nucleotides are TGCGCCAGCAGCAGACAGGGGGCGGGGACTGAAGCTTTCTTT. This translates into CASSRQGAGTEAFF. The chain recombines TRBV5-1 with TRBJ1-1; 10 bases align to TRBD1. Per germline, CDR1 SGHRS and CDR2 YFSETQ. The CDR3 consists of 14 residues. V dropped 4 bases and J dropped 5; count of bases not matched to a gene: 5.

The chain has TRBV7-9 and TRBJ1-2; 7 positions match TRBD1. Germline CDR1 reads SEHNR; CDR2 reads FQNEAQ (reference sequence). The CDR3 is 15 amino acids. V lost 8 bases and J lost 4; bases outside the gene matches: 13. The CDR3 DNA is TGTGCCAGCGGACCGGGACAGAGTGATGGCTATGGCTACACCTTC. It specifies CASGPGQSDGYGYTF.

The chain joins TRBV18 to TRBJ2-7, with D perhaps being TRBD1 or TRBD2 (5 bases each). CDR1 and CDR2 from the germline V gene are KGHSH and LQKENI. The CDR3 consists of 15 residues. V gave up 2 bases and J gave up 2 bases, with 13 bases separating them. The CDR3 sequence: CASSPSGTFTYEQYF. The DNA of the CDR3 is TGTGCCAGCTCACCATCAGGGACCTTTACCTACGAGCAGTACTTC.